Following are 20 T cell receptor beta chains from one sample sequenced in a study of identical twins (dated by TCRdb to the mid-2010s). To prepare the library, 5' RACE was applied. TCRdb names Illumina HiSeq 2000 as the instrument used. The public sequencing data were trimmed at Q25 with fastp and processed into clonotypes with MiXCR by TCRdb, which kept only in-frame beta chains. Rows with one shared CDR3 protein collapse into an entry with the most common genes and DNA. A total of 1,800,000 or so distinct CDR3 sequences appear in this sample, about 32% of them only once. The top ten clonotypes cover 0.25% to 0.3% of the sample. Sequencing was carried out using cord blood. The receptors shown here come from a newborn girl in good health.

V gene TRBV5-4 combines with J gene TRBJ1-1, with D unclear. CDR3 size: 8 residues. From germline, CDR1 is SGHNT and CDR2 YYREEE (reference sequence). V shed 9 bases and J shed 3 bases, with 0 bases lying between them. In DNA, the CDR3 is TGTGCCAACACTGAAGCTTTCTTT. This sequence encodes CANTEAFF.

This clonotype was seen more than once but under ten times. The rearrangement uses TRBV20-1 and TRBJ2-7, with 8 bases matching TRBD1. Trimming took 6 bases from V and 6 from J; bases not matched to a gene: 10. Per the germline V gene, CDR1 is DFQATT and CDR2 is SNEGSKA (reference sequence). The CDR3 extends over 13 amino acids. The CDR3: CSAAGQGAREQYF. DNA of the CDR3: TGCAGTGCGGCGGGGCAGGGGGCCCGCGAGCAGTACTTC.

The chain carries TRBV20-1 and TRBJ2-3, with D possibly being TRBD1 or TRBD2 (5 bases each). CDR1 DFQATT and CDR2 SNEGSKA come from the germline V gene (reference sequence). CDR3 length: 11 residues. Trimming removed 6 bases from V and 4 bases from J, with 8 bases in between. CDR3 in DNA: TGCAGTGCCGGGACGGCAGATACGCAGTATTTT. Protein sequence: CSAGTADTQYF.

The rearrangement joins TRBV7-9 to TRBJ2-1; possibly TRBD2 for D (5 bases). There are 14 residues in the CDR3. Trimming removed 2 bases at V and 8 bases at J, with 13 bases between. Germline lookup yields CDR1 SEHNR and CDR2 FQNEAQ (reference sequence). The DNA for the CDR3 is TGTGCCAGCAGCTTATCGGGGAATAGCGATGAGCAGTTCTTC. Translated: CASSLSGNSDEQFF. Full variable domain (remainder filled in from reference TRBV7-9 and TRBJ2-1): DTGVSQNPRHKITKRGQNVTFRCDPISEHNRLYWYRQTLGQGPEFLTYFQNEAQLEKSRLLSDRFSAERPKGSFSTLEIQRTEQGDSAMYLCASSLSGNSDEQFFGPGTRLTVL.

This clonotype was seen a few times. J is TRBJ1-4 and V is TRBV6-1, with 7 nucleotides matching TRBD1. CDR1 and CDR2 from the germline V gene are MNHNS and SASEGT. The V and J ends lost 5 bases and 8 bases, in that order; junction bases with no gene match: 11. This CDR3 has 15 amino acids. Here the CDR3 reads CASSTSGTGVEKLFF. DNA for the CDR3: TGTGCCAGCAGTACATCGGGTACAGGGGTGGAAAAACTGTTTTTT.

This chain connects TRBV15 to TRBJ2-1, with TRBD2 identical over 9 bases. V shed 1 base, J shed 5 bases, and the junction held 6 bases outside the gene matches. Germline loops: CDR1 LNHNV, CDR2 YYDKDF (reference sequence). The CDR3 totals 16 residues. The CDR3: CATSRGNSGSDNEQFF. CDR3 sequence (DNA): TGTGCCACCAGCAGAGGGAATAGCGGGAGCGACAATGAGCAGTTCTTC.

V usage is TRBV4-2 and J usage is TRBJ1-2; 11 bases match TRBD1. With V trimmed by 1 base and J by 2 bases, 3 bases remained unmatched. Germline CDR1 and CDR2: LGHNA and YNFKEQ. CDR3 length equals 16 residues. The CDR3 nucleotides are TGTGCCAGCAGCCAAGGGGGGGACAGGGGGAACTATGGCTACACCTTC. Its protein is CASSQGGDRGNYGYTF.

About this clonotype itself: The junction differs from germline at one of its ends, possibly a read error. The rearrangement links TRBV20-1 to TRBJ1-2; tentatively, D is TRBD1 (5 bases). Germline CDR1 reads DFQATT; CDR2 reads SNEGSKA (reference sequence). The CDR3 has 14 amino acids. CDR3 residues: CRARDGHPNYGYTF. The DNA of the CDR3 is TGCAGAGCTAGAGATGGACATCCCAACTATGGCTACACCTTC.

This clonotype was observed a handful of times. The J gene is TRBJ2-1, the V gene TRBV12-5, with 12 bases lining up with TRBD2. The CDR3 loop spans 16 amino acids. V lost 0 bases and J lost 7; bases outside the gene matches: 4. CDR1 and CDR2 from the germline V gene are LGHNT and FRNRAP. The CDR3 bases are TGTGCTAGTGGTTTGGTACTAGCGGGAGGTAAAAATGAGCAGTTCTTC. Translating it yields CASGLVLAGGKNEQFF.

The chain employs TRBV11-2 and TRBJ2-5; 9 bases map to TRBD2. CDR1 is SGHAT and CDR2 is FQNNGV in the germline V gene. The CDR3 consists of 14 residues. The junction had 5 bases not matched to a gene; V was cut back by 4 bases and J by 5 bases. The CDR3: CASSSLAGLETQYF. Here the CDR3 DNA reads TGTGCCAGCAGCTCCCTAGCGGGGCTGGAGACCCAGTACTTC.

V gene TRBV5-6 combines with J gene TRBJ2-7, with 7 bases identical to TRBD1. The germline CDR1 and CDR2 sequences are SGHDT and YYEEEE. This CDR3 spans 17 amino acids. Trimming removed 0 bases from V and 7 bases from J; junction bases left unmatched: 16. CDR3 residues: CASSLGDRIDLYNEQYF. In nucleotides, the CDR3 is TGTGCCAGCAGCTTGGGGGACAGAATAGATCTTTACAATGAGCAGTACTTC. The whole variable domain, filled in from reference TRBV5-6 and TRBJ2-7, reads DAGVTQSPTHLIKTRGQQVTLRCSPKSGHDTVSWYQQALGQGPQFIFQYYEEEERQRGNFPDRFSGHQFPNYSSELNVNALLLGDSALYLCASSLGDRIDLYNEQYFGPGTRLTVT.

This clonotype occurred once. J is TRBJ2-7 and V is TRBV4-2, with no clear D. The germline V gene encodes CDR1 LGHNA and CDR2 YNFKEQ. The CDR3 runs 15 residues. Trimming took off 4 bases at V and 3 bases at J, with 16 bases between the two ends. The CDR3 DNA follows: TGTGCCAGCAGCCGAGTCGGTCCCATCCGCTACGAGCAGTACTTC. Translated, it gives CASSRVGPIRYEQYF.

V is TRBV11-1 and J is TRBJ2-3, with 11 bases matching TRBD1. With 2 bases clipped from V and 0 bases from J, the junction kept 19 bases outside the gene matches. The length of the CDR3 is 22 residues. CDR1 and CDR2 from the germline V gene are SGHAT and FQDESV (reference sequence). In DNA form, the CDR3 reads TGTGCCAGCAGCTTACCATGTCTGGGACAGGGGGAATGTGGCGGAAGCACAGATACGCAGTATTTT. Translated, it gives CASSLPCLGQGECGGSTDTQYF.

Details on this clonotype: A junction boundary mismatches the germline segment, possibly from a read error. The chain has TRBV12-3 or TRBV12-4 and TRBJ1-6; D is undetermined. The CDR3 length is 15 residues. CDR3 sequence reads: CASSLFPRAPSPPHF. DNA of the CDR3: TGTGCCAGCAGTTTATTTCCGCGCGCGCCAAGCCCCCCCCACTTT.

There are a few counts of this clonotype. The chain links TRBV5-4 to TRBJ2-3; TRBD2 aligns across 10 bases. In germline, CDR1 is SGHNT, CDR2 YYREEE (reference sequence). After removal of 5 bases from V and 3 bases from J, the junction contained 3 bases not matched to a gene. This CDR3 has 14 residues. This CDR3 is CASRQREGTDTQYF. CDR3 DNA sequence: TGTGCCAGCAGGCAGCGGGAGGGAACAGATACGCAGTATTTT.

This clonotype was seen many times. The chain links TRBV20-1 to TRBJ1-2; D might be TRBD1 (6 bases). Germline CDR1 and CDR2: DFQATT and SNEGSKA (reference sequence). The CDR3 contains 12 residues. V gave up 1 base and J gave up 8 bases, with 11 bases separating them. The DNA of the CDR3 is TGCAGTGCTAGAGGTCAGGGGAAAGGCTACACCTTC. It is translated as CSARGQGKGYTF.

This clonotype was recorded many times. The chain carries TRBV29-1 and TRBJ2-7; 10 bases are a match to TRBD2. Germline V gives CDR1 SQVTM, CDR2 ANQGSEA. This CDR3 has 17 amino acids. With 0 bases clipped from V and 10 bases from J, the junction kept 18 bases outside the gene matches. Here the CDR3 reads CSVEDPASGSPLYSQYF. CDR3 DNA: TGCAGCGTTGAAGATCCGGCTAGCGGGAGTCCCCTCTACTCACAGTACTTC.

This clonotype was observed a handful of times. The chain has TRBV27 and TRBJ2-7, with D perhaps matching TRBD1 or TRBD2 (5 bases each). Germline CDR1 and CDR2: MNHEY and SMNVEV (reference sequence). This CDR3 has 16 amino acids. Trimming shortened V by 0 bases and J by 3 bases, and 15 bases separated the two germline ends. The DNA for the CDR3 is TGTGCCAGCAGTTTATCGTTTAGGGACGCAAACTACGAGCAGTACTTC. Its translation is CASSLSFRDANYEQYF.

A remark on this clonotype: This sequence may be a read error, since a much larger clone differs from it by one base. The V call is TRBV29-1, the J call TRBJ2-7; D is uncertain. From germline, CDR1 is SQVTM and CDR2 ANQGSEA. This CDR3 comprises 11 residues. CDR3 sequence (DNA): TGCAGCGTTGCCAGAGGCTACGAGCGGTACTTC. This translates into CSVARGYERYF.

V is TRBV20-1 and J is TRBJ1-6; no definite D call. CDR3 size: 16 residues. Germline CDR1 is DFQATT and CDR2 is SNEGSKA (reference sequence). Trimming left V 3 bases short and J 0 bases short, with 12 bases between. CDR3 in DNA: TGCAGTGCTAGTCTAACAGTGAGCTCCTATAATTCACCCCTCCACTTT. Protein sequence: CSASLTVSSYNSPLHF.